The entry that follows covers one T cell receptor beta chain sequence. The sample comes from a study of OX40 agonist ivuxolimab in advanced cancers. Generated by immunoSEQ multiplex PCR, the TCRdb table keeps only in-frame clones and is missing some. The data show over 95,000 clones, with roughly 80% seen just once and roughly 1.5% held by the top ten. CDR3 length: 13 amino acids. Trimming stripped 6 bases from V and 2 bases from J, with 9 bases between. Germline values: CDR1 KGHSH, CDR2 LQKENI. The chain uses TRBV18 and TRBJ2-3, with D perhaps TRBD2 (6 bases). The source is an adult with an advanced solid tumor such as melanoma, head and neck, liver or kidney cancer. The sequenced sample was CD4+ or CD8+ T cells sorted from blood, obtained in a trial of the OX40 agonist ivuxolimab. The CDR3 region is CASSGLTTDTQYF. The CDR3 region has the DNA TGTGCCAGCTCGGGACTGACCACAGATACGCAGTATTTT.